This T cell receptor beta chain came from a study of PD-1 blockade in classical Hodgkin lymphoma. The study, taken as a whole, reports: While CD8+ TCR diversity did not rise significantly by C4D1, CD4+ TCR diversity did.

Following autologous stem cell transplantation, relapse occurred in every patient, and exposure to brentuximab vedotin varied. The data were produced by immunoSEQ multiplex PCR, yet TCRdb's version contains in-frame clones alone and is incomplete. This sample has fewer than 100,000 clones, with roughly 92% found just once. As to this clone: Its antigen remains unidentified.

V shed 0 bases and J shed 0 bases, with 12 bases lying between them. This CDR3 has 16 amino acids. Germline V CDR1 and CDR2: MNHNS, SASEGT. V usage is TRBV6-1 and J usage is TRBJ2-7; D is unclear. The sequence was collected from a human donor with classical Hodgkin lymphoma. Sequencing was performed on peripheral blood mononuclear cells (PBMCs), taken at baseline. CDR3 DNA sequence: TGTGCCAGCAGTGAAGCGCTTCCTGGCAGCTCCTACGAGCAGTACTTC. Its translation: CASSEALPGSSYEQYF.